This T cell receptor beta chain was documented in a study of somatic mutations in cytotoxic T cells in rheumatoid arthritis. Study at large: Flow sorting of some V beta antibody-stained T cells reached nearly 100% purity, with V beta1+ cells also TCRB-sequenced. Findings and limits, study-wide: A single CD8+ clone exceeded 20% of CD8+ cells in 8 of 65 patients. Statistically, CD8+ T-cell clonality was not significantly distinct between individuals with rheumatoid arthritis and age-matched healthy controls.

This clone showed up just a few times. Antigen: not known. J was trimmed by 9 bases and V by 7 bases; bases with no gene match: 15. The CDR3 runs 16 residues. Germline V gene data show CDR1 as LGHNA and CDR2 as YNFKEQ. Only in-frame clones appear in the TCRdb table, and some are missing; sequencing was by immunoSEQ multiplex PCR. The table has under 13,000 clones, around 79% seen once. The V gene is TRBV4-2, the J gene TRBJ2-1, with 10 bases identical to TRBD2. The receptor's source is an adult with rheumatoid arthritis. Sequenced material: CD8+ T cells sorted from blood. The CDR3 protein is CASTYLAGGPASEQFF. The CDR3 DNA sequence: TGTGCCAGCACCTATTTAGCGGGGGGCCCTGCATCTGAGCAGTTCTTC.